This T cell receptor (beta chain) comes out of a study of CXCR3-negative and CXCR3-positive naive CD8 T cells. UMI-labeled TRB cDNA libraries were prepared by 5' RACE. After re-calling the 5' RACE reads, TCRdb lists one entry per CDR3 protein, DNA absent. The sample has some 60,000 distinct CDR3 sequences, and its top ten clones hold 0.53%. Overall study findings and caveats: Partial loss of CXCR3 expression followed cryopreservation; most assays used fresh PBMCs. Diversity was high in both naive subsets and much lower in memory cells. Surface CD5 matched across naive subsets, and TRB CDR3 properties served to infer TCR strength. CXCR3-positive naive cells carried more hydrophobic TRB CDR3s than CXCR3-negative naive cells did.

Concerning this clonotype itself: What it recognizes is unknown.

Germline V gene lookup returns CDR1 MNHEY and CDR2 SVGAGI. The CDR3 sequence is 15 residues long. The V and J genes are TRBV6-5 and TRBJ2-7; checking the TCRdb D call of TRBD1 is not possible without DNA. The sample taken for sequencing was naive CXCR3+ CD8+ T cells from blood. Subset noted: CD45RO-CCR7+CD27+CD95- naive CD8+ T cells expressing CXCR3 (TNR3+). The receptor comes from a human donor in good health. Some clones in this sample may be carry-over from other donors' samples. CDR3 loop: CASSLIGTGTYEQYF.